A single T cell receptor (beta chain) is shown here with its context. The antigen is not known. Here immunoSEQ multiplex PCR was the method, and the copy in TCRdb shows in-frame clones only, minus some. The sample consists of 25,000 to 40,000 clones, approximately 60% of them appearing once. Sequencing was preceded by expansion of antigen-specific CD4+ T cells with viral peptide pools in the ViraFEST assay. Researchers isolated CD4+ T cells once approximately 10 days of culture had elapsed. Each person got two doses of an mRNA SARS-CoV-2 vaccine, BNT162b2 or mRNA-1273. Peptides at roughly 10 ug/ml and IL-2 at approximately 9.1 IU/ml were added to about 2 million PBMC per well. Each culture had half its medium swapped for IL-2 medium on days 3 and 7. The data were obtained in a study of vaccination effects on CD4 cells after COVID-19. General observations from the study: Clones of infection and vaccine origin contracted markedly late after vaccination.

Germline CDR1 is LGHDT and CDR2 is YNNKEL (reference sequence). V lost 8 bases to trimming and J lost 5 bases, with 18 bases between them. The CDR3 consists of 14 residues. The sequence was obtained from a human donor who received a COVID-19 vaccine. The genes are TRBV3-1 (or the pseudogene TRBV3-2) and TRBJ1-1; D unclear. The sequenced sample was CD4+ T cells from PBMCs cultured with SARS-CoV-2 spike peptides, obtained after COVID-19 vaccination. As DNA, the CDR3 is TGTGCCAGCTCGCAGATCCGGGCGGGTACTGAAGCTTTCTTT. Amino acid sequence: CASSQIRAGTEAFF.